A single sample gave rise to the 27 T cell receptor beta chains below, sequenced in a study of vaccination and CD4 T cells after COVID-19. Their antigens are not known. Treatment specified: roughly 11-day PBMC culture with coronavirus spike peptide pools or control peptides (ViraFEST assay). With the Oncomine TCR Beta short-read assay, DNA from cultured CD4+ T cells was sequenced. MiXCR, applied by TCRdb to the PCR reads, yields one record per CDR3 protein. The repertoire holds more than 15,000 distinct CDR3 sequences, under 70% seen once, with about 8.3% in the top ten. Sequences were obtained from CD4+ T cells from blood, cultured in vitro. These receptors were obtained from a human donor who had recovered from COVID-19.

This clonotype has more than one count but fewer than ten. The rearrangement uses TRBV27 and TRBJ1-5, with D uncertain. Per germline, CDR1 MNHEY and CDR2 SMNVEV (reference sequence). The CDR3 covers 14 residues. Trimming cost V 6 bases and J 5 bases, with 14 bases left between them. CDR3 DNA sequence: TGTGCCAGCAGCCTGAGGGAGGATCATCAGCCCCAGCATTTT. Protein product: CASSLREDHQPQHF.

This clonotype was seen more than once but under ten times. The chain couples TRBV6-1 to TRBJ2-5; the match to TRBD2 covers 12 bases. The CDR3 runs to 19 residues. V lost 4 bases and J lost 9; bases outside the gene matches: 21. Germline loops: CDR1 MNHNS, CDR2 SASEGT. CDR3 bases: TGTGCCAGCAGTGTGACCGTCCTTCCGACTAGCGGGAGTCGGGGGTCCCAGTACTTC. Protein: CASSVTVLPTSGSRGSQYF.

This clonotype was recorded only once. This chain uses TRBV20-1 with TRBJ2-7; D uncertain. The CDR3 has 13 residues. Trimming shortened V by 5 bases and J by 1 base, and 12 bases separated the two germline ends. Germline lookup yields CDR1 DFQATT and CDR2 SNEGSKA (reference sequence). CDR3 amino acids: CSARPVKSYEQYF. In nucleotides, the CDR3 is TGCAGTGCTCGACCTGTGAAGTCCTACGAGCAGTACTTC.

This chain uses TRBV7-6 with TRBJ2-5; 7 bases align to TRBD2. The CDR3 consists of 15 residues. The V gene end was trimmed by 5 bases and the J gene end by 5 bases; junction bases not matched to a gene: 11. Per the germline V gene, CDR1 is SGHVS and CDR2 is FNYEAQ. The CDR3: CASSGQGRGGETQYF. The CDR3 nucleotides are TGTGCCAGCAGCGGGCAGGGTAGGGGAGGGGAGACCCAGTACTTC.

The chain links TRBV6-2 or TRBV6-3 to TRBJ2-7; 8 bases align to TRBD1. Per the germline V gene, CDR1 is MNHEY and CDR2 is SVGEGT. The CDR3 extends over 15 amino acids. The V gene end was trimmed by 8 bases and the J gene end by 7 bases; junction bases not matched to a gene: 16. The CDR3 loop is CASLHPGGLTGEQYF. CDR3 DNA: TGTGCCAGCCTCCACCCAGGGGGCCTCACCGGGGAGCAGTACTTC.

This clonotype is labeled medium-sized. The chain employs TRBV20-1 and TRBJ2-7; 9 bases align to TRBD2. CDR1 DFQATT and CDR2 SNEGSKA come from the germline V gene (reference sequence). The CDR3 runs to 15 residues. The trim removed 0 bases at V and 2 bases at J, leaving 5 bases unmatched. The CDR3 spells CSARDGSSGTYEQYF. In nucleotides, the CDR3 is TGCAGTGCTAGAGATGGGTCTAGCGGGACCTACGAGCAGTACTTC.

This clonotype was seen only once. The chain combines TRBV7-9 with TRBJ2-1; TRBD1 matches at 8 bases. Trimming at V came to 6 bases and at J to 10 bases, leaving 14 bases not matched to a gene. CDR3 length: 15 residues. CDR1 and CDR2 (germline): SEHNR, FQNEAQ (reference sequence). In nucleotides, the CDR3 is TGTGCCAGCAGACCGAAGGGACAGGACGGCGGGGAGCAGTTCTTC. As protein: CASRPKGQDGGEQFF.

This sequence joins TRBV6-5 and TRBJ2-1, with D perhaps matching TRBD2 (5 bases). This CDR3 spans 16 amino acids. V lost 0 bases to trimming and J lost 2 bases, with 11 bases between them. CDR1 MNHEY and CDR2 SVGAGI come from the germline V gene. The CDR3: CASSYSPAAPYNEQFF. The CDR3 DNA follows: TGTGCCAGCAGTTACTCTCCAGCGGCACCCTACAATGAGCAGTTCTTC.

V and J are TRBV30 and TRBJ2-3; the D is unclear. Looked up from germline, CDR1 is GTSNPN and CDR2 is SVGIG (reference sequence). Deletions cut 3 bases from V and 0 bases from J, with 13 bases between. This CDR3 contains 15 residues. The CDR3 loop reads CAWRADLISTDTQYF. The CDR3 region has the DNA TGTGCCTGGAGGGCAGACTTAATTAGCACAGATACGCAGTATTTT.

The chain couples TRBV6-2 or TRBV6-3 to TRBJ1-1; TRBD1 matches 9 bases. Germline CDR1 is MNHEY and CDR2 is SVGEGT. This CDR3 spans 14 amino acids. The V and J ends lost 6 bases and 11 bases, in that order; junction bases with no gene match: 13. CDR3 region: CASSYPGTGLGAFF. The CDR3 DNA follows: TGTGCCAGCAGCTATCCTGGGACAGGGCTTGGCGCTTTCTTT.

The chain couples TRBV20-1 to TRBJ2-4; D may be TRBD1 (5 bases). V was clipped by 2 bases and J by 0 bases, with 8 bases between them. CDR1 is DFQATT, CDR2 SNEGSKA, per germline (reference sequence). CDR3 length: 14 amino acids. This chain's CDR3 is CSARKGLAKNIQYF. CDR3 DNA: TGCAGTGCTAGAAAGGGGCTAGCCAAAAACATTCAGTACTTC.

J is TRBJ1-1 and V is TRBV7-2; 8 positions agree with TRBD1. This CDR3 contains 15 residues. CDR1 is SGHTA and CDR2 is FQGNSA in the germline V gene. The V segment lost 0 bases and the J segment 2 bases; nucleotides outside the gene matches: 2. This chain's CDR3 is CASSLADRANTEAFF. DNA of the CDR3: TGTGCCAGCAGCTTAGCGGACAGGGCAAACACTGAAGCTTTCTTT.

CDR3: CASSTNQGAHGYGYTF. The CDR3 DNA reads as TGTGCCAGCAGTACTAACCAGGGGGCGCACGGCTATGGCTACACCTTC. The V and J genes are TRBV14 and TRBJ1-2, with 8 bases lining up with TRBD1. Germline assignment: CDR1 SGHDN and CDR2 FVKESK. The CDR3 has 16 amino acids. V shed 6 bases, J shed 4 bases, and the junction held 13 bases outside the gene matches.

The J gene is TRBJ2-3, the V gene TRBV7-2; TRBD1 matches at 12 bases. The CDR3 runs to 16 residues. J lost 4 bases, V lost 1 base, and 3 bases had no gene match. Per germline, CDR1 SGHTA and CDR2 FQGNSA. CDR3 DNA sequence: TGTGCCAGCAGCTTAGTAGGGACAGGGGGCTCAGATACGCAGTATTTT. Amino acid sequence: CASSLVGTGGSDTQYF.

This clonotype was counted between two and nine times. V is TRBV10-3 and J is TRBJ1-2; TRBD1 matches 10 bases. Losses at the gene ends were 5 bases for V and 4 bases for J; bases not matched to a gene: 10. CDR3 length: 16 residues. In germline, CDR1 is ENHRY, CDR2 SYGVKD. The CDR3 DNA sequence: TGTGCCATCAGTCTAAATCCGGGACAGGGGCCCTATGGCTACACCTTC. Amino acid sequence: CAISLNPGQGPYGYTF.

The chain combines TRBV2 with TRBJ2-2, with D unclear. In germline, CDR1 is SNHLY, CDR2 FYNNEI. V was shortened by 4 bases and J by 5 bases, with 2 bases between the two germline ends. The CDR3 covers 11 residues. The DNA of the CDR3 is TGTGCCAGCAGTGGGACCGGGGAGCTGTTTTTT. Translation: CASSGTGELFF.

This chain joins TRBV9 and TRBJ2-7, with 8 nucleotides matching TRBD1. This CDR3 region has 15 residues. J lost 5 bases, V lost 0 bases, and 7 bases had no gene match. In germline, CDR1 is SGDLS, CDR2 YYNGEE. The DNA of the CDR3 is TGTGCCAGCAGCGTAGCTACAGGGGGAAGGAACGAGCAGTACTTC. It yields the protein CASSVATGGRNEQYF.

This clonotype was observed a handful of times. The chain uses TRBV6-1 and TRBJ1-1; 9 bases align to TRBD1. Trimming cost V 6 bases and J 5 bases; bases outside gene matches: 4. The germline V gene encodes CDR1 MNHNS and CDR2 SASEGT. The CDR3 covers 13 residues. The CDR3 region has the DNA TGTGCCAGCAGGGCGACAGGGGGGACTGAAGCTTTCTTT. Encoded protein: CASRATGGTEAFF.

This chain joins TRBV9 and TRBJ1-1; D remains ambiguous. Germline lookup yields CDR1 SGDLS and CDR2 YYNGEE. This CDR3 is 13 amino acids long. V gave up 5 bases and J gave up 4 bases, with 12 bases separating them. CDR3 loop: CASSEGGRTEAFF. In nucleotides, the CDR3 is TGTGCCAGCAGTGAGGGAGGTCGCACTGAAGCTTTCTTT.

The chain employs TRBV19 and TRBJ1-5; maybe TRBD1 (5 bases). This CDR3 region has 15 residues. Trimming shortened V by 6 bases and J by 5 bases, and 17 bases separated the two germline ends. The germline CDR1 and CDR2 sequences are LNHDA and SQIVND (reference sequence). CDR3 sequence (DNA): TGTGCCAGTAGAGCGGGACCGGCATCTGATCAGCCCCAGCATTTT. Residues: CASRAGPASDQPQHF. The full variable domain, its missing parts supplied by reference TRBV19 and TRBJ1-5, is DGGITQSPKYLFRKEGQNVTLSCEQNLNHDAMYWYRQDPGQGLRLIYYSQIVNDFQKGDIAEGYSVSREKKESFPLTVTSAQKNPTAFYLCASRAGPASDQPQHFGDGTRLSIL.

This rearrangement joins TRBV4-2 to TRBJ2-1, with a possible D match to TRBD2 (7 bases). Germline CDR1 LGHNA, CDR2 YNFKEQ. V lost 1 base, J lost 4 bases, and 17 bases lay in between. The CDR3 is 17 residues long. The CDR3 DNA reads TGTGCCAGCAGCCAAGGCGTTTTGGGGGGGGCGTACAATGAGCAGTTCTTC. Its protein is CASSQGVLGGAYNEQFF.

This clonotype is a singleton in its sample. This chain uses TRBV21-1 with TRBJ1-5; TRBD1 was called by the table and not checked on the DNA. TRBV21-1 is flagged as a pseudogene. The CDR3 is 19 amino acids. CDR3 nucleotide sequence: TGTGCCAGCAGCAAAGTACGGGACAGGGGGCGAGGGTGCAATCAGCCCCAGCATTTT. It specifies CASSKVRDRGRGCNQPQHF.

The CDR3 sequence: CASSDNLLGAVNTEAFF. The CDR3 region has the DNA TGCGCCAGCAGTGATAACCTCTTAGGGGCCGTGAACACTGAAGCTTTCTTT. This chain connects TRBV10-1 to TRBJ1-1, with a possible D match to TRBD1 (5 bases). The V end was cut by 3 bases, the J end by 0 bases, with 17 bases between. Germline values: CDR1 WNHNN, CDR2 SYGVQD (reference sequence). The CDR3 is made up of 17 amino acids.

This chain's CDR3 is CSARDGRQGSNTGELFF. In DNA form, the CDR3 reads TGCAGTGCTAGAGATGGGCGACAGGGATCGAACACCGGGGAGCTGTTTTTT. This chain connects TRBV20-1 to TRBJ2-2; 7 nucleotides agree with TRBD1. The CDR3 is 17 residues long. CDR1 is DFQATT, CDR2 SNEGSKA, per germline (reference sequence). The J segment lost 0 bases and the V segment lost 0 bases, leaving 7 bases of the junction unmatched.

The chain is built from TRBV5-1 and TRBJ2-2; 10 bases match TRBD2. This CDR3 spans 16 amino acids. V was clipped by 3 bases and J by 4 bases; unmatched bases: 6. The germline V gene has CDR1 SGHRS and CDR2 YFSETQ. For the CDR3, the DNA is TGCGCCAGCAGCTACCCACTAGCGGGAAGCACCGGGGAGCTGTTTTTT. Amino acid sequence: CASSYPLAGSTGELFF.

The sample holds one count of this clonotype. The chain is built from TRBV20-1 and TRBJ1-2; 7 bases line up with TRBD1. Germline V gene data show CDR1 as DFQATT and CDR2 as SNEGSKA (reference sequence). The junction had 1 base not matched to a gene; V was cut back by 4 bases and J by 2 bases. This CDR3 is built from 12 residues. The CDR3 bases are TGCAGTGCTAAACAGGGGAACTATGGCTACACCTTC. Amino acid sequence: CSAKQGNYGYTF.

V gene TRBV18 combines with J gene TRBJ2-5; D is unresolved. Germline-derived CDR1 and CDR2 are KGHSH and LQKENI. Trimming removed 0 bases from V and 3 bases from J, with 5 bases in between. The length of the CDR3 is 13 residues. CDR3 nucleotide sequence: TGTGCCAGCTCACCACCGAGAAAAGAGACCCAGTACTTC. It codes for CASSPPRKETQYF.